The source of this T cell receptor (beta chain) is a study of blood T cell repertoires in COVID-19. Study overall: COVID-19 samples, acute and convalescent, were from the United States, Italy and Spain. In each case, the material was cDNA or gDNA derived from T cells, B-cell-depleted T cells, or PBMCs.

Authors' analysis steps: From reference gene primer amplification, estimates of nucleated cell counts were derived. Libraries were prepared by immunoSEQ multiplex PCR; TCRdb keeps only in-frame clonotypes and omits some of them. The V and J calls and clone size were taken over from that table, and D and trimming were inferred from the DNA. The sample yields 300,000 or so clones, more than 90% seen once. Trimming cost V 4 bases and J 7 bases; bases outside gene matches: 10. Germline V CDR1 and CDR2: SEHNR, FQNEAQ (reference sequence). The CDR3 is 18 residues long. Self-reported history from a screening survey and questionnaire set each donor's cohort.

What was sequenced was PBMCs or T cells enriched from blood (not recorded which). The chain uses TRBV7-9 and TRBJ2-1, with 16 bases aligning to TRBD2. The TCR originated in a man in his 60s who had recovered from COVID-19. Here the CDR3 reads CASSSTRMGLAGGNEQFF. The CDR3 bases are TGTGCCAGCAGCTCAACCAGAATGGGACTAGCGGGGGGGAATGAGCAGTTCTTC.